The TCR beta chain described here comes from a study of vaccination and CD4 T cells after COVID-19. With regard to this clonotype: The antigen remains unidentified.

This sample's treatment: roughly 11-day PBMC culture with coronavirus spike peptide pools or control peptides (ViraFEST assay). Researchers collected the unexposed donor's CD4+ T cells before the COVID-19 pandemic (2011-2018). Germline values: CDR1 MNHNS, CDR2 SASEGT. This CDR3 is 15 amino acids long. V shed 6 bases, J shed 1 base, and the junction held 6 bases outside the gene matches. The Oncomine TCR Beta short-read assay was applied to DNA of cultured CD4+ T cells. One entry per CDR3 protein results from TCRdb running MiXCR on the PCR reads. The sample includes 8,500 to 10,000 distinct CDR3 sequences, 60% of them seen just once.

Sequencing was carried out using CD4+ T cells from blood, cultured in vitro. This clonotype was sampled from a human donor in good health. The chain recombines TRBV6-1 with TRBJ1-1, with 9 bases fitting TRBD1. The DNA for the CDR3 is TGTGCCAGCAGCCACAGGGGGCTGGGGAACACTGAAGCTTTCTTT. Translated, it gives CASSHRGLGNTEAFF.